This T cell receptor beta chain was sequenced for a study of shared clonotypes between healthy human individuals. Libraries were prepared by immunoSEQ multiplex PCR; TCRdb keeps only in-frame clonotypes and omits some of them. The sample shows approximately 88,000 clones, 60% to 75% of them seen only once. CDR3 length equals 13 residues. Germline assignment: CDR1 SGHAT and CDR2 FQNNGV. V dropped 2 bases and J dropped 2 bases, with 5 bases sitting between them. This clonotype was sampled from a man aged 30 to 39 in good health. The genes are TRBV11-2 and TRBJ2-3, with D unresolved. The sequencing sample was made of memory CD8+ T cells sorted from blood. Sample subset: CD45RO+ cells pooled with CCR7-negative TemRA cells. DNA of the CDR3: TGTGCCAGCAGCTTATTGGACACAGATACGCAGTATTTT. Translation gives CASSLLDTDTQYF.